These 14 T cell receptor beta chains were sequenced from one sample in a study of PD-L1 blockade in urothelial cancer. Measured with immunoSEQ multiplex PCR; TCRdb has only the in-frame clones, and not every one. The sample has about 51,000 clones; 70% to 90% are singletons. The specimen was PBMCs, collected around atezolizumab (anti-PD-L1) treatment. These receptor sequences come from a man in his sixties with urothelial cancer.

J is TRBJ2-7 and V is TRBV18; TRBD2 aligns across 10 bases. The CDR3 contains 20 residues. The junction had 21 bases not matched to a gene; V was cut back by 6 bases and J by 1 base. The V gene's germline CDR1 is KGHSH and CDR2 LQKENI. As DNA, the CDR3 is TGTGCCAGCTCGCGTACCCGGGCACTTAGCGGGAGGAGTGGGTCCTACGAGCAGTACTTC. Protein product: CASSRTRALSGRSGSYEQYF.

The genes are TRBV18 and TRBJ2-1; D may be TRBD1 (5 bases). The CDR3 runs to 15 residues. V was clipped by 3 bases and J by 0 bases, with 9 bases between them. The V gene's germline CDR1 is KGHSH and CDR2 LQKENI. The chain's CDR3 is CASSPPGISYNEQFF. The CDR3 DNA is TGTGCCAGCTCACCCCCAGGGATCTCCTACAATGAGCAGTTCTTC.

The chain is built from TRBV27 and TRBJ1-6, with 7 bases aligning to TRBD1. The V and J ends lost 5 bases and 2 bases, in that order; junction bases with no gene match: 6. This CDR3 is 16 amino acids long. Germline V gene lookup returns CDR1 MNHEY and CDR2 SMNVEV (reference sequence). CDR3 nucleotides: TGTGCCAGCAGTACGACAGGGTACCCCTATAATTCACCCCTCCACTTT. Its translation: CASSTTGYPYNSPLHF.

This chain uses TRBV7-2 with TRBJ2-1; 11 nucleotides agree with TRBD2. V trimming: 1 base; J trimming: 12 bases; junction bases outside the gene matches: 8. The germline CDR1 and CDR2 sequences are SGHTA and FQGNSA. CDR3 size: 15 residues. For the CDR3, the DNA is TGTGCCAGCAGCTTAGGTGGTAGCGGGAGGGCCGGGCAGTTCTTC. Its translation: CASSLGGSGRAGQFF.

The chain recombines TRBV6-5 with TRBJ2-5; weak D call: TRBD2 (5 bases). The CDR3 contains 14 residues. V dropped 2 bases and J dropped 5 bases, with 12 bases sitting between them. Per the germline V gene, CDR1 is MNHEY and CDR2 is SVGAGI. CDR3 sequence: CASSYDGVGETQYF. The CDR3 nucleotides are TGTGCCAGCAGTTACGACGGGGTAGGGGAGACCCAGTACTTC.

This clone has just a few counts. The chain employs TRBV6-1 and TRBJ2-1, with TRBD2 identical over 9 bases. The CDR3 runs 17 residues. J gave up 7 bases and V 4 bases, and 14 bases lay outside the gene matches. Germline V CDR1 and CDR2: MNHNS, SASEGT. The CDR3 loop is CASSAWEAGGGRNEQFF. Here the CDR3 DNA reads TGTGCCAGCAGTGCATGGGAAGCGGGAGGAGGGCGGAATGAGCAGTTCTTC.

The rearrangement links TRBV6-6 to TRBJ1-1; D may be TRBD1 (6 bases). Germline V lookup: CDR1 MNHNY, CDR2 SVGAGI (reference sequence). The length of the CDR3 is 13 residues. V was clipped by 8 bases and J by 1 base, with 11 bases between them. For the CDR3, the DNA is TGTGCCAGCCGCTGGACAGCGAACACTGAAGCTTTCTTT. Translating it yields CASRWTANTEAFF.

This sequence joins TRBV6-5 and TRBJ2-7, with 13 bases lining up with TRBD2. There are 15 residues in the CDR3. V lost 4 bases and J lost 3; bases outside the gene matches: 3. The germline V gene encodes CDR1 MNHEY and CDR2 SVGAGI. The CDR3 DNA sequence: TGTGCCAGCAGTTCGGGACTAGCGGGGCTCTACGAGCAGTACTTC. Protein: CASSSGLAGLYEQYF.

The J gene is TRBJ1-2, the V gene TRBV7-2; D ambiguous. Germline lookup yields CDR1 SGHTA and CDR2 FQGNSA. The V and J ends lost 3 bases and 4 bases respectively, with 9 bases between them. This CDR3 is built from 13 residues. The CDR3 region has the DNA TGTGCCAGCAGCTTCGGGTCTGGCTATGGCTACACCTTC. It specifies CASSFGSGYGYTF.

The chain employs TRBV27 and TRBJ1-1; TRBD1 might be the D (5 bases). V dropped 2 bases and J dropped 5 bases, with 9 bases sitting between them. CDR1 MNHEY and CDR2 SMNVEV come from the germline V gene (reference sequence). The CDR3 is 13 residues long. The CDR3 loop is CASSLGGSTEAFF. The CDR3 DNA follows: TGTGCCAGCAGTTTAGGGGGGAGTACTGAAGCTTTCTTT.

In its sample, this clone was seen once. The chain employs TRBV5-1 and TRBJ1-4; 9 nucleotides align to TRBD1. Germline values: CDR1 SGHRS, CDR2 YFSETQ. V lost 0 bases and J lost 6; bases outside the gene matches: 3. CDR3 length: 15 residues. CDR3 DNA: TGCGCCAGCAGCTTGGTGACAGGGGGTTATGAAAAACTGTTTTTT. Amino acid sequence: CASSLVTGGYEKLFF.

The chain carries TRBV4-3 and TRBJ1-4, with 7 bases lining up with TRBD1. Germline assignment: CDR1 LGHNA and CDR2 YSLEER. The V gene end was trimmed by 4 bases and the J gene end by 0 bases; junction bases not matched to a gene: 11. This CDR3 region has 18 residues. The CDR3 DNA follows: TGCGCCAGCAGCCCGGCGGGACAGAGAACTGCAACTAATGAAAAACTGTTTTTT. This gives the protein CASSPAGQRTATNEKLFF.

This chain uses TRBV19 with TRBJ2-3; TRBD2 matches at 9 bases. CDR3 length: 16 amino acids. V trimming: 1 base; J trimming: 1 base; junction bases outside the gene matches: 3. From germline, CDR1 is LNHDA and CDR2 SQIVND (reference sequence). CDR3 protein: CASSIGLAGRTDTQYF. The CDR3 DNA sequence: TGTGCCAGTAGTATAGGCCTAGCGGGACGCACAGATACGCAGTATTTT. Full variable domain (remainder filled in from reference TRBV19 and TRBJ2-3): DGGITQSPKYLFRKEGQNVTLSCEQNLNHDAMYWYRQDPGQGLRLIYYSQIVNDFQKGDIAEGYSVSREKKESFPLTVTSAQKNPTAFYLCASSIGLAGRTDTQYFGPGTRLTVL.

V gene TRBV6-5 combines with J gene TRBJ1-6; tentatively, D is TRBD1 (5 bases). Germline V CDR1 and CDR2: MNHEY, SVGAGI. V lost 4 bases, J lost 0 bases, and 10 bases lay in between. The CDR3 contains 16 residues. Written as DNA, the CDR3 is TGTGCCAGCAGTTCCCGACAGAGCTCCTATAATTCACCCCTCCACTTT. It is translated as CASSSRQSSYNSPLHF.